A single sample is the source of the 7 T cell receptor beta chains below, sequenced in a study of T cell responses to AZD1222 COVID-19 vaccine (dated by TCRdb to the early 2020s). Taken with the paper, the label for time point translates to: baseline before first vaccination. The library was generated by the immunoSEQ multiplex PCR assay. In its TCRdb copy, this immuneACCESS table keeps in-frame sequences only and misses some clones. Where compared with another copy, unresolved V genes explain less than half of these, and the others have no known cause. The sample table records about 86,000 clones; about 78% of these occur just once. The ten largest make up roughly 21% of the sample. The sample in question was peripheral blood, obtained on day 0 of AZD1222 vaccination. The receptors here all came from an adult in good health.

The chain links TRBV5-1 to TRBJ2-7, with TRBD1 matching 9 bases. The CDR3 runs to 13 residues. Looked up from germline, CDR1 is SGHRS and CDR2 is YFSETQ. The trim removed 0 bases at V and 6 bases at J, leaving 1 base unmatched. The CDR3 region is CASSLGDRAEQYF. The CDR3 DNA reads as TGCGCCAGCAGCTTGGGGGACAGGGCCGAGCAGTACTTC.

This rearrangement joins TRBV7-2 to TRBJ2-1; D not certain. Germline CDR1 is SGHTA and CDR2 is FQGNSA. The V end was cut by 1 base, the J end by 6 bases, with 4 bases between. The CDR3 has 12 residues. The chain's CDR3 is CASSLDPNEQFF. Written as DNA, the CDR3 is TGTGCCAGCAGCTTAGATCCCAATGAGCAGTTCTTC.

The chain recombines TRBV24-1 with TRBJ2-2, with D maybe TRBD1 (6 bases). Germline CDR1 is KGHDR and CDR2 is SFDVKD. The V end was cut by 5 bases, the J end by 6 bases, with 9 bases between. This CDR3 spans 13 amino acids. CDR3 in DNA: TGTGCCACCAGTGGACCAGGGGCCGGGGAGCTGTTTTTT. Protein product: CATSGPGAGELFF.

The chain recombines TRBV5-1 with TRBJ2-7, with 7 bases matching TRBD1. Per the germline V gene, CDR1 is SGHRS and CDR2 is YFSETQ. The CDR3 is made up of 14 amino acids. The V gene end was trimmed by 4 bases and the J gene end by 6 bases; junction bases not matched to a gene: 10. CDR3 region: CASSPGTEYGEQYF. The CDR3 nucleotides are TGCGCCAGCAGCCCGGGGACAGAATACGGCGAGCAGTACTTC.

The chain links TRBV7-8 to TRBJ1-5, with a tentative D call TRBD1 (6 bases). Germline lookup yields CDR1 SGHVS and CDR2 FQNEAQ. The V and J ends lost 3 bases and 5 bases respectively, with 20 bases between them. The CDR3 sequence is 17 residues long. Written as DNA, the CDR3 is TGTGCCAGCAGCTTTATTGGTGACGGACAGATTCATCAGCCCCAGCATTTT. Translated: CASSFIGDGQIHQPQHF.

The chain couples TRBV3-1 (or the pseudogene TRBV3-2) to TRBJ2-3; D call uncertain. V dropped 5 bases and J dropped 3 bases, with 6 bases sitting between them. Germline CDR1 LGHDT, CDR2 YNNKEL (reference sequence). This CDR3 contains 12 residues. The CDR3 DNA is TGTGCCAGCAGCACGACGACAGATACGCAGTATTTT. Amino acid sequence: CASSTTTDTQYF.

In its sample, this clone was seen a few times. This chain connects TRBV7-2 to TRBJ2-1; D is unclear. The germline gives CDR1 SGHTA, CDR2 FQGNSA. Trimming removed 3 bases from V and 7 bases from J, with 10 bases in between. The CDR3 extends over 13 amino acids. The CDR3 loop is CASSFGRSNEQFF. CDR3 nucleotide sequence: TGTGCCAGCAGCTTTGGACGATCGAATGAGCAGTTCTTC.